These T cell receptor beta chains were read from a single sample in a study of OX40 agonist ivuxolimab in advanced cancers. Here immunoSEQ multiplex PCR was the method, and the copy in TCRdb shows in-frame clones only, minus some. The sample lists 55,000 to 80,000 clones; more than 70% were seen once. The sample here was CD4+ or CD8+ T cells sorted from blood, taken in a trial of the OX40 agonist ivuxolimab. The receptors come from an adult with an advanced solid tumor such as melanoma, head and neck, liver or kidney cancer. The CDR3 runs from the conserved cysteine through the conserved F or W. Each record gives: D gene, clone size, J gene, V gene, CDR3 protein, CDR3 DNA. D genes are given only for firm matches. Rows give clone size only sometimes, using once, few, many, or a class for an expanded clone.

.,.,TRBJ2-4,TRBV27,CASSRNKVAKNIQYF,TGTGCCAGCAGTCGTAATAAGGTGGCCAAAAACATTCAGTACTTC
.,.,TRBJ1-6,TRBV28,CASKGQVVYNSPLHF,TGTGCCAGCAAGGGTCAGGTCGTCTATAATTCACCCCTCCACTTT
.,.,TRBJ2-1,TRBV7-2,CASSWGVTYNEQFF,TGTGCCAGCAGCTGGGGGGTTACCTACAATGAGCAGTTCTTC
.,.,TRBJ1-2,TRBV9,CASSAYETAVISANYGYTF,TGTGCCAGCAGCGCATACGAAACCGCGGTAATCTCGGCTAACTATGGCTACACCTTC
.,few,TRBJ2-1,TRBV27,CASRTYNAGQGGNEQFF,TGTGCCAGCCGTACCTATAACGCGGGACAAGGTGGGAATGAGCAGTTCTTC
TRBD1,.,TRBJ1-1,TRBV18,CASSPGQGVVEAFF,TGTGCCAGCTCGCCGGGACAGGGGGTCGTTGAAGCTTTCTTT
.,.,TRBJ1-1,TRBV25-1,CASTSIWNTEAFF,TGTGCCAGCACTTCTATCTGGAACACTGAAGCTTTCTTT
.,.,TRBJ2-1,TRBV11-3,CASSLVRLNEQFF,TGTGCCAGCAGCTTAGTCCGCTTAAATGAGCAGTTCTTC
.,.,TRBJ2-3,TRBV19,CASSTQSSTDTQYF,TGTGCCAGTAGTACGCAGTCTAGCACAGATACGCAGTATTTT
TRBD1,.,TRBJ1-5,TRBV12-5,CASGHGQGHQPQHF,TGTGCTAGTGGCCATGGACAGGGCCATCAGCCCCAGCATTTT
.,.,TRBJ1-5,TRBV29-1,CSVEEGGNQPQHF,TGCAGCGTTGAAGAAGGGGGGAATCAGCCCCAGCATTTT
TRBD2,once,TRBJ2-5,TRBV15,CATSRDLMAGGLRETQYF,TGTGCCACCAGCAGAGACCTTATGGCGGGGGGGCTCCGAGAGACCCAGTACTTC
.,once,TRBJ1-5,TRBV6-5,CATRSRVGQPQHF,TGTGCCACCAGAAGCAGGGTCGGGCAGCCCCAGCATTTT
.,.,TRBJ1-5,TRBV18,CASSPPEGVKPQHF,TGTGCCAGCTCACCACCGGAAGGGGTAAAGCCCCAGCATTTT
.,.,TRBJ1-1,TRBV19,CASRWQLNTEAFF,TGTGCCAGTAGGTGGCAGTTGAACACTGAAGCTTTCTTT
.,.,TRBJ1-5,TRBV28,CASSPGTVSNQPQHF,TGTGCCAGCAGTCCCGGAACAGTGAGCAATCAGCCCCAGCATTTT
TRBD1,.,TRBJ1-5,TRBV28,CASFGQGGNQPQHF,TGTGCCAGCTTCGGACAGGGGGGCAATCAGCCCCAGCATTTT
.,.,TRBJ1-2,TRBV7-2,CASSLDPGDYGYTF,TGTGCCAGCAGCTTAGATCCAGGGGACTATGGCTACACCTTC
.,.,TRBJ2-5,TRBV5-6,CASSLSEGTQYF,TGTGCCAGCAGCTTGTCCGAAGGGACCCAGTACTTC
TRBD1,.,TRBJ1-1,TRBV4-1,CASSQGGQGRTEAFF,TGCGCCAGCAGCCAAGGGGGACAGGGCAGAACTGAAGCTTTCTTT
.,few,TRBJ2-6,TRBV30,CAWTSGPAAGANVLTF,TGTGCCTGGACCTCGGGCCCGGCAGCGGGGGCCAACGTCCTGACTTTC
TRBD2,.,TRBJ2-3,TRBV5-1,CASSSSLAGVVPDTQYF,TGCGCCAGCAGCAGCTCACTAGCGGGAGTTGTCCCAGATACGCAGTATTTT
TRBD1,.,TRBJ1-2,TRBV6-5,CASSYSTGTNYGYTF,TGTGCCAGCAGTTACTCGACAGGGACCAACTATGGCTACACCTTC
.,.,TRBJ1-6,TRBV19,CASSTLGGRSYNSPLHF,TGTGCCAGTAGTACCTTGGGGGGCAGGTCCTATAATTCACCCCTCCACTTT
TRBD1,.,TRBJ1-2,TRBV7-9,CASSQTPGQGDGYTF,TGTGCCAGCAGCCAGACACCCGGACAGGGGGATGGCTACACCTTC
.,.,TRBJ2-3,TRBV7-7,CASSFGRYPSTDTQYF,TGTGCTAGCAGCTTTGGACGGTATCCTAGCACAGATACGCAGTATTTT
.,.,TRBJ1-2,TRBV19,CASSDHRSHYGYTF,TGTGCCAGTAGCGATCATCGGTCCCACTATGGCTACACCTTC
TRBD2,.,TRBJ2-7,TRBV14,CASSQGMGGGVVGYEQYF,TGTGCCAGCAGCCAAGGAATGGGCGGGGGAGTTGTCGGCTACGAGCAGTACTTC
TRBD1,.,TRBJ1-2,TRBV28,CAITGGARGKDGYTF,TGTGCCATCACAGGGGGAGCCCGCGGTAAAGATGGCTACACCTTC
.,.,TRBJ2-5,TRBV28,CASSFGETQYF,TGTGCCAGCAGTTTCGGAGAGACCCAGTACTTC
.,.,TRBJ2-3,TRBV5-1,CASSSQGGDTQYF,TGCGCCAGCAGTTCTCAGGGTGGGGATACGCAGTATTTT
.,.,TRBJ1-2,TRBV5-8,CASSLGPGPIGNYGYTF,TGTGCCAGCAGCTTGGGCCCAGGACCTATCGGAAACTATGGCTACACCTTC